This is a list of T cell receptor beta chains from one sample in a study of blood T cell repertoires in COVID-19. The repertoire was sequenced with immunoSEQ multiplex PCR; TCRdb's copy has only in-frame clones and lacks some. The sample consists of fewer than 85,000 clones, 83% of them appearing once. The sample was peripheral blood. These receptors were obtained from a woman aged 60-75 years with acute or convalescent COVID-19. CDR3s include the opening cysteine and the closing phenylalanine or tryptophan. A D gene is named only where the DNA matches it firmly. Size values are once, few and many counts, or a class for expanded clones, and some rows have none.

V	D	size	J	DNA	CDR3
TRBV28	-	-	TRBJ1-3	TGTGCCAGCAGCCGTGGGGGGGGAAGTAGAAACACCATATATTTT	CASSRGGGSRNTIYF
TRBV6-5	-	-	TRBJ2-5	TGTGCCAGCTCAACTCTGTCGGGGGAGACCCAGTACTTC	CASSTLSGETQYF
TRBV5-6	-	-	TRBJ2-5	TGTGCCAGCAGCTTGGCCTGGTCAACAGGGGAGGAGGAGACCCAGTACTTC	CASSLAWSTGEEETQYF
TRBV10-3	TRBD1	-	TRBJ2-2	TGTGCCATATGGACAGGGGGGAACACCGGGGAGCTGTTTTTT	CAIWTGGNTGELFF
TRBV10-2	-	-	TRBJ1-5	TGCGCCAGCAGTGCCGGCAATCAGCCCCAGCATTTT	CASSAGNQPQHF
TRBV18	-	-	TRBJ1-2	TGTGCCAGCTCATCTGGAGACAGAGGCGGCTACACCTTC	CASSSGDRGGYTF
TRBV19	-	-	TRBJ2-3	TGTGCCAGTAGTATCCTCCCGCTCCCAGGCACAGATACGCAGTATTTT	CASSILPLPGTDTQYF
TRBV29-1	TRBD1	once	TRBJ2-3	TGCAGCGTTGACGGCCAGGGGGCAGATACGCAGTATTTT	CSVDGQGADTQYF
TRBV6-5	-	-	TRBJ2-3	TGTGCCAGCAGTTCCCGGGAATATACGCAGTATTTT	CASSSREYTQYF
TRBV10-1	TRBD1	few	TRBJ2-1	TGCGCCAGCAGTGCCGGGACAGAGAGCTACAATGAGCAGTTCTTC	CASSAGTESYNEQFF
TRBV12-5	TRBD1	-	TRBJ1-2	TGTGCTAGTGGTGGACCCAGGGGGCTGAGCTATGGCTACACCTTC	CASGGPRGLSYGYTF
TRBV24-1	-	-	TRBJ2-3	TGTGCCACCAGTGATCCCTCGGGACACAGCACAGATACGCAGTATTTT	CATSDPSGHSTDTQYF
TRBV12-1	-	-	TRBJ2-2	TGTGCCAGCAGCTTTGCGGCGGGGGGGCCTCCGAACACCGGGGAGCTGTTTTTT	CASSFAAGGPPNTGELFF
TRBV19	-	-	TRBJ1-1	TGTGCCAGTAGTATTGCGGGTCTATACACTGAAGCTTTCTTT	CASSIAGLYTEAFF
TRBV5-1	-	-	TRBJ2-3	TGCGCCAGCAGCTTGGGCGTTGTGTCGGGGAGCACAGATACGCAGTATTTT	CASSLGVVSGSTDTQYF
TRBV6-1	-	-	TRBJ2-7	TGTGCCAGCAGTGAAAAGTGGGAGATTGAGCAGTACTTC	CASSEKWEIEQYF
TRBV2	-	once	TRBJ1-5	TGTGCCAGCCGCGAGGGTATCGGAAGCAATCAGCCCCAGCATTTT	CASREGIGSNQPQHF
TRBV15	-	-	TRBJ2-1	TGTGCCACCAGCAGAGTATTACTTGACTACAATGAGCAGTTCTTC	CATSRVLLDYNEQFF
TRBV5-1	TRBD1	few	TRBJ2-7	TGCGCCAGCGGCCCCGGGGGGACAGGGACCTACGAGCAGTACTTC	CASGPGGTGTYEQYF
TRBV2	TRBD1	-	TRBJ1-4	TGTGCCAGCAGTGCATTTATCGACAGGGATTCCGAAAAACTGTTTTTT	CASSAFIDRDSEKLFF
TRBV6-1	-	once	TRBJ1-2	TGTGCCAGCAGTGAAGGCCGAGGTTCAGGCTACACCTTC	CASSEGRGSGYTF
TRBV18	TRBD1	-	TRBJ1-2	TGTGCCAGCTCACCGATGAACAGGGGGTCCGGCGGGGGCTACACCTTC	CASSPMNRGSGGGYTF
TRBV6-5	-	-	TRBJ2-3	TGTGCCAGCACCCCCGACGGGAATAGCGCTACGCAGTATTTT	CASTPDGNSATQYF
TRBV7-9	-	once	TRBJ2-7	TGTGCCAGCAGCTTTTTGCGGGGGCGTGACGGCGAGCAGTACTTC	CASSFLRGRDGEQYF
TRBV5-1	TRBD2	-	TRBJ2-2	TGCGCCAGCAGCCTCCGCGGGGGGACAACCTCGAGGGAGCTGTTTTTT	CASSLRGGTTSRELFF
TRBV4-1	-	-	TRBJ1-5	TGCGCCAGCAGCCAAGGCAATGGGCAGGGGCTCAATCAGCCCCAGCATTTT	CASSQGNGQGLNQPQHF
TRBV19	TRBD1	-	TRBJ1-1	TGTGCCAGTACCCCGACAGGGGGAGGTGAAGCTTTCTTT	CASTPTGGGEAFF
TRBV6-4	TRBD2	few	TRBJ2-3	TGTGCCAGCAGTGACTCAGGGAGCGGGGGGGGAAAAGATACGCAGTATTTT	CASSDSGSGGGKDTQYF
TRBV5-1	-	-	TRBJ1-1	TGCGCCAGCAGCGAGCAAAGGACACACACTGAAGCTTTCTTT	CASSEQRTHTEAFF
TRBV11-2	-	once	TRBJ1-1	TGTGCCAGCAGCGAAGACAGGAGGACTGAAGCTTTCTTT	CASSEDRRTEAFF
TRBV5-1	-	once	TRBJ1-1	TGCGCCAGCAGCTTGGTCGGAGGACCGAACACTGAAGCTTTCTTT	CASSLVGGPNTEAFF
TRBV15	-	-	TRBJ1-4	TGTGCCACCAGCGGTCGAGTTATGACTAATGAAAAACTGTTTTTT	CATSGRVMTNEKLFF
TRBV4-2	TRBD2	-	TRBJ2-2	TGTGCCAGCAGCCAAGGGACCGGGACTAGCCATCACGGGGAGCTGTTTTTT	CASSQGTGTSHHGELFF
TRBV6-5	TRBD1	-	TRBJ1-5	TGTGCCAGCAGTTCGAGGACAGGGGGCTATCAGCCCCAGCATTTT	CASSSRTGGYQPQHF
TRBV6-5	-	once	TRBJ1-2	TGTGCCAGCCATGTAGGGGCTTACTATGGCTACACCTTC	CASHVGAYYGYTF
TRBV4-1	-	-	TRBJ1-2	TGCGCCAGCAGCCACCAACAGGGTGTGGACTATGGCTACACCTTC	CASSHQQGVDYGYTF
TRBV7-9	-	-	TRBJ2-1	TGTGCCAGCAGCCCCCCAGCGGGTGAGACCTACAATGAGCAGTTCTTC	CASSPPAGETYNEQFF
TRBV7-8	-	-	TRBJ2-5	TGTGCCAGCAGCCGAAAGCAGGGGTGGGATCCGTACTTC	CASSRKQGWDPYF
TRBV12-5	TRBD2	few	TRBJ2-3	TGTGCTAGTGGTTCCCGGGAGGGCACAGATACGCAGTATTTT	CASGSREGTDTQYF
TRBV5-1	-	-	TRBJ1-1	TGCGCCAGCAGCTTGAAACCGGAGGGCCAGGGTTTCTTT	CASSLKPEGQGFF
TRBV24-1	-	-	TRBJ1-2	TGTGCCACCAGTCGACAGGATTTTAACTATGGCTACACCTTC	CATSRQDFNYGYTF
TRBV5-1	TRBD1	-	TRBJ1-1	TGCGCCAGCAGCTTTTCAGGGGGCAGCACTGAAGCTTTCTTT	CASSFSGGSTEAFF
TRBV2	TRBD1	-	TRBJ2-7	TGTGCCAGCAGTGCCTGGACAGGGCACGAGCAGTACTTC	CASSAWTGHEQYF
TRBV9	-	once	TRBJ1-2	TGTGCCAGCAGCGTAGCCCAGAACTATGGCTACACCTTC	CASSVAQNYGYTF
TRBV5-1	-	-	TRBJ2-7	TGCGCCAGCAGCACAATTGGGCAGACCTACGAGCAGTACTTC	CASSTIGQTYEQYF